Included here is one T cell receptor beta chain sequence, with context. Its antigen is unknown. This CDR3 is 15 amino acids long. Deletions cut 10 bases from V and 1 base from J, with 19 bases between. Looked up from germline, CDR1 is MNHEY and CDR2 is SMNVEV (reference sequence). This sample was included in a study of cytomegalovirus exposure and HLA in healthy donors. Background on the study: A subsequent analysis stated that the 120 or so validation repertoires were run on the same platform as the 550 to 750 first-cohort repertoires. General study points: The study found most TCR sequences rare, yet found some public TCRs in many donors. According to the study, roughly 160 TCR beta chains were cytomegalovirus-associated.

The donors were members of the 120-subject validation cohort (separate from the roughly 670-subject first cohort). The data were produced by immunoSEQ multiplex PCR, yet TCRdb's version contains in-frame clones alone and is incomplete. The sample yields 150,000 or so clones, approximately 90% seen once. The V call is TRBV27, the J call TRBJ2-5; D is uncertain. The TCR originated in a woman aged 25-40 years in good health and CMV-seropositive. Sequences were obtained from PBMCs. The CDR3 loop reads CATFAWSFFQETQYF. The CDR3 DNA reads TGTGCCACCTTCGCTTGGAGTTTTTTCCAAGAGACCCAGTACTTC.